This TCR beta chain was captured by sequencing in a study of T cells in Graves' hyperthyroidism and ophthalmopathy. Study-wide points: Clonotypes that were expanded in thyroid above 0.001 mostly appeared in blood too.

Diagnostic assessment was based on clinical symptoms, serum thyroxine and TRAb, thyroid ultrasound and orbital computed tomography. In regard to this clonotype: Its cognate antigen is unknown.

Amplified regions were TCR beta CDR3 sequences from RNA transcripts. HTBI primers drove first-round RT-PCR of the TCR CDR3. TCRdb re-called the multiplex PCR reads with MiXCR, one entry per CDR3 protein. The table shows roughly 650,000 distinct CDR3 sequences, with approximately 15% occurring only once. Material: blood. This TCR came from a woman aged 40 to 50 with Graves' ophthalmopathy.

The CDR3 is CASRRGLYGYTF. The CDR3 DNA follows: TGTGCCAGCCGGAGGGGGCTCTATGGCTACACCTTC. The chain joins TRBV12-3 or TRBV12-4 to TRBJ1-2; 7 bases map to TRBD1. The ends lost 8 bases at V and 4 bases at J; junction bases unmatched: 4. The CDR3 loop spans 12 amino acids.